This T cell receptor (beta chain) derives from a study of CD8 T cells in Susac syndrome. Study findings and constraints: The number of individuals included in the study's TCR sequencing and HLA analysis was acknowledged as relatively small.

In regard to this clonotype: The antigen remains undetermined.

V was clipped by 1 base and J by 5 bases, with 12 bases between them. The CDR3 spans 14 residues. Germline V gene sequence: CDR1 DFQATT, CDR2 SNEGSKA (reference sequence). With random hexamers, roughly 0.45 to 1 ug RNA was reverse transcribed. With immunoSEQ multiplex PCR, TCR beta CDR3 was amplified across 54 Vbeta and 13 Jbeta. TCRdb called the immunoSEQ multiplex PCR reads again in MiXCR, with one record for every CDR3 protein. The table shows about 180,000 distinct CDR3 sequences, with around 96% occurring only once. TEMRA cells were FACS-enriched, while CD8+ and CD4+ T cells were negatively isolated.

Sequenced sample: CD8+ T cells from PBMCs. The chain couples TRBV20-1 to TRBJ2-1; maybe TRBD1 (5 bases). The sequence came from a human donor with multiple sclerosis. The CDR3 nucleotides are TGCAGTGCTAGAGGCTCAAGGGGCCACAATGAGCAGTTCTTC. Its translation: CSARGSRGHNEQFF.